The TCR beta chain described here comes from a study of blood T cell repertoires in COVID-19. Study in general: Donors in the United States, Italy and Spain gave samples during acute or convalescent COVID-19. PBMCs, B-cell-depleted T cells, or T cells were the source of the cDNA or gDNA that made up the material.

TCRdb's table, derived via immunoSEQ multiplex PCR, lists solely in-frame clones and lacks some. The sample lists around 100,000 clones, around nine tenths occurring once. Germline-derived CDR1 and CDR2 are LNHNV and YYDKDF (reference sequence). CDR3 size: 14 residues. The ends were cut back, 0 bases at V and 2 bases at J, with 7 bases in the middle. The clonotype was recovered from a woman of 80 years or more in a cohort sampled during active COVID-19. The V and J genes are TRBV15 and TRBJ1-2; no clear D. The specimen was peripheral blood. CDR3 in DNA: TGTGCCACCAGCAGAGAGGCGGCAAACTATGGCTACACCTTC. Its translation is CATSREAANYGYTF.